These 18 T cell receptor beta chains share one sample of origin, sequenced in a study of graft-versus-host responses after intestinal transplantation. Which antigens these TCRs recognize remains unknown. The data were produced by immunoSEQ multiplex PCR, yet TCRdb's version contains in-frame clones alone and is incomplete. The table shows about 85,000 clones, with around 90% occurring only once. The source material was unstimulated CD8+ T cells sorted from spleen or lymph node cells, sampled before transplant. These receptors all come from a human donor who was the organ donor for an intestinal transplant.

The chain employs TRBV6-1 and TRBJ2-7; 8 nucleotides match TRBD1. Germline trimming cut 3 bases from V and 3 bases from J; bases unmatched to any gene: 4. There are 14 residues in the CDR3. The germline V gene has CDR1 MNHNS and CDR2 SASEGT. CDR3 nucleotides: TGTGCCAGCAGTGACCGACAGGGGATCTACGAGCAGTACTTC. Protein product: CASSDRQGIYEQYF.

Regarding this clone: A junction boundary mismatches the germline segment, possibly from a read error. J is TRBJ2-3 and V is TRBV7-9, with 7 nucleotides matching TRBD1. CDR1 is SEHNR and CDR2 is FQNEAQ in the germline V gene (reference sequence). The CDR3 extends over 14 amino acids. The DNA for the CDR3 is TGTGCCGGCAGCCCGGGACAGTCGGTGGATACGCAGTATTTT. As protein: CAGSPGQSVDTQYF.

This clone occurred once. The chain links TRBV30 to TRBJ2-7; 12 positions match TRBD1. Germline assignment: CDR1 GTSNPN and CDR2 SVGIG (reference sequence). The junction had 3 bases not matched to a gene; V was cut back by 0 bases and J by 6 bases. The CDR3 consists of 14 residues. For the CDR3, the DNA is TGTGCCTGGAGTGTGGGACAGGGGGCGGTCGAGCAGTACTTC. It yields the protein CAWSVGQGAVEQYF.

This clone was counted once. V and J are TRBV27 and TRBJ2-6; D is perhaps TRBD2 (6 bases). CDR1 and CDR2 from the germline V gene are MNHEY and SMNVEV (reference sequence). V was cut by 2 bases and J by 3 bases, with 8 bases left in between. The length of the CDR3 is 15 residues. CDR3 in DNA: TGTGCCAGCAGTTTAAGCGGGCTTGGGGCCAACGTCCTGACTTTC. It is translated as CASSLSGLGANVLTF.

This clone is a singleton in its sample. This chain links TRBV4-1 with TRBJ2-2; a possible D gene is TRBD1 (6 bases). Germline V gene lookup returns CDR1 MGHRA and CDR2 YSYEKL. This CDR3 has 14 residues. Trimming pared 4 bases from V and 6 bases from J, leaving 12 bases between. CDR3 DNA: TGCGCCAGCAGCCTTAAACAGGGTGCCGGGGAGCTGTTTTTT. It translates to CASSLKQGAGELFF.

The rearrangement links TRBV5-5 to TRBJ2-3; a weak D match, TRBD2 (6 bases). Germline-derived CDR1 and CDR2 are SGHKS and YYEKEE (reference sequence). Trimming left V 3 bases short and J 4 bases short, with 18 bases between. The CDR3 consists of 16 residues. CDR3 protein: CASSYTRGSGSDTQYF. As DNA, the CDR3 is TGTGCCAGCAGCTATACAAGGGGTAGCGGCTCAGATACGCAGTATTTT.

The genes are TRBV6-1 and TRBJ2-2; D is undetermined. The V gene's germline CDR1 is MNHNS and CDR2 SASEGT. This CDR3 comprises 13 residues. Trimming took off 6 bases at V and 1 base at J, with 6 bases between the two ends. The CDR3 DNA reads TGTGCCAGCAGCCCAGTGAACACCGGGGAGCTGTTTTTT. This sequence encodes CASSPVNTGELFF.

The V gene is TRBV7-9, the J gene TRBJ1-4, with 7 bases that match TRBD1. Germline CDR1 and CDR2: SEHNR and FQNEAQ (reference sequence). Germline trimming cut 6 bases from V and 5 bases from J; bases unmatched to any gene: 9. The CDR3 contains 15 residues. This CDR3 is CASRRQGNKNEKLFF. The CDR3 DNA reads as TGTGCCAGCAGAAGACAGGGAAACAAGAATGAAAAACTGTTTTTT.

The CDR3 sequence: CASSLLGRSYNEQFF. In nucleotides, the CDR3 is TGTGCCAGCAGTTTACTGGGGCGCTCCTACAATGAGCAGTTCTTC. The chain recombines TRBV27 with TRBJ2-1, with a tentative D call TRBD1 (5 bases). Looked up from germline, CDR1 is MNHEY and CDR2 is SMNVEV (reference sequence). V lost 2 bases and J lost 0, with 8 bases in between. This CDR3 comprises 15 residues.

The rearrangement joins TRBV18 to TRBJ2-3; D might be TRBD2 (7 bases). This CDR3 is 18 amino acids long. The germline CDR1 and CDR2 sequences are KGHSH and LQKENI. Trimming removed 8 bases from V and 4 bases from J, with 28 bases in between. Here the CDR3 DNA reads TGTGCCAGCCTCCTGCGGGGGCCGCGGTCACTAGTCCCAGATACGCAGTATTTT. Encoded protein: CASLLRGPRSLVPDTQYF.

The chain links TRBV7-9 to TRBJ1-1, with D perhaps matching TRBD1 (6 bases). V was trimmed by 5 bases and J by 0 bases, leaving 16 bases between them. CDR3 length: 16 residues. The germline V gene encodes CDR1 SEHNR and CDR2 FQNEAQ (reference sequence). CDR3 protein: CASSKKQGRVNTEAFF. For the CDR3, the DNA is TGTGCCAGCAGCAAAAAACAGGGACGGGTGAACACTGAAGCTTTCTTT.

The rearrangement uses TRBV6-1 and TRBJ1-2; no clear D gene. The V end was cut by 5 bases, the J end by 5 bases, with 9 bases between. Germline loops: CDR1 MNHNS, CDR2 SASEGT. The CDR3 runs to 12 residues. The CDR3 nucleotides read TGTGCCAGCAGTCTCCCGGCGTATGGCTACACCTTC. This gives the protein CASSLPAYGYTF.

The chain employs TRBV11-3 and TRBJ2-7; tentatively, D is TRBD1 (6 bases). CDR1 is SGHNT, CDR2 YENEEA, per germline. V lost 5 bases, J lost 4 bases, and 27 bases lay in between. The CDR3 runs 18 residues. The CDR3 sequence is CASSPKEVGAKEIYEQYF. CDR3 DNA: TGTGCCAGCAGCCCGAAGGAAGTGGGGGCCAAGGAAATATACGAGCAGTACTTC.

The rearrangement uses TRBV7-9 and TRBJ2-7; 7 nucleotides line up with TRBD2. V shed 6 bases and J 5 bases; nucleotides not matched to a gene: 7. The CDR3 has 13 residues. Looked up from germline, CDR1 is SEHNR and CDR2 is FQNEAQ (reference sequence). The CDR3 is CASRRSAGDEQYF. The CDR3 DNA reads TGTGCCAGCAGGCGGTCGGCGGGAGACGAGCAGTACTTC.

The chain has TRBV5-1 and TRBJ1-1; 7 bases are a match to TRBD1. This CDR3 has 12 residues. Per the germline V gene, CDR1 is SGHRS and CDR2 is YFSETQ. Unmatched junction bases numbered 7, after V lost 9 bases and J lost 5 bases. This CDR3 reads CATRGSGTEAFF. DNA of the CDR3: TGCGCCACCAGGGGGAGTGGGACTGAAGCTTTCTTT.

V is TRBV4-2 and J is TRBJ1-2, with D uncertain. Germline lookup yields CDR1 LGHNA and CDR2 YNFKEQ. The CDR3 runs to 22 residues. Trimming removed 3 bases at V and 0 bases at J, with 32 bases between. The CDR3 protein is CASSHRGRLFSGWEGPNYGYTF. The CDR3 DNA reads as TGTGCCAGCAGCCACCGAGGACGCCTCTTCTCGGGCTGGGAAGGACCTAACTATGGCTACACCTTC.

The chain has TRBV30 and TRBJ1-2, with D maybe TRBD1 (5 bases). The CDR3 loop spans 11 amino acids. V was pared by 6 bases and J by 3 bases, with 8 bases between. The germline V gene encodes CDR1 GTSNPN and CDR2 SVGIG (reference sequence). The CDR3 DNA follows: TGTGCCTGCAGGGTATACTATGGCTACACCTTC. It yields the protein CACRVYYGYTF.

This chain links TRBV27 with TRBJ2-1, with D unresolved. Germline V gives CDR1 MNHEY, CDR2 SMNVEV (reference sequence). V lost 7 bases and J 8 bases, leaving 15 bases between the germline ends. The CDR3 runs to 13 residues. CDR3: CASKVGQSHEQFF. Here the CDR3 DNA reads TGTGCCAGCAAGGTAGGCCAGTCCCATGAGCAGTTCTTC.